These 15 T cell receptor beta chains were all obtained from the same sample, sequenced in a study of cytomegalovirus exposure and HLA in healthy donors. Only in-frame clones appear in the TCRdb table, and some are missing; sequencing was by immunoSEQ multiplex PCR. The data show roughly 100,000 clones, 85% to 95% seen once. The sample consisted of PBMCs. These receptors all stem from a woman between 18 and 29 years old in good health and CMV-seronegative.

The J gene is TRBJ2-2, the V gene TRBV29-1; TRBD2 might be the D (6 bases). Germline lookup yields CDR1 SQVTM and CDR2 ANQGSEA. Trimming shortened V by 5 bases and J by 4 bases, and 20 bases separated the two germline ends. The CDR3 extends over 16 amino acids. In DNA form, the CDR3 reads TGCAGCGTTCAACCGGGGGACGCTATTTTCACCGGGGAGCTGTTTTTT. It translates to CSVQPGDAIFTGELFF.

Only one count was recorded for this clone. The rearrangement links TRBV7-9 to TRBJ2-2; tentatively, D is TRBD2 (6 bases). Germline V gives CDR1 SEHNR, CDR2 FQNEAQ (reference sequence). The CDR3 has 16 amino acids. V was clipped by 1 base and J by 0 bases, with 9 bases between them. In DNA, the CDR3 is TGTGCCAGCAGCTTAGGGAGGGTATCGAACACCGGGGAGCTGTTTTTT. This codes for CASSLGRVSNTGELFF.

The chain joins TRBV4-1 to TRBJ2-5; TRBD2 is a possible D gene (5 bases). Looked up from germline, CDR1 is MGHRA and CDR2 is YSYEKL. This CDR3 is built from 15 residues. V lost 0 bases, J lost 9 bases, and 17 bases lay in between. The CDR3 coding sequence is TGCGCCAGCAGCCAAGATAAAGGGTATGGGCGGGCCCAGTACTTC. Translation: CASSQDKGYGRAQYF.

In DNA, the CDR3 is TGTGCCAGCAGTTTGCAGGCCGGAAACACCATATATTTT. Amino acids: CASSLQAGNTIYF. This chain connects TRBV6-5 to TRBJ1-3; D is ambiguous. Germline lookup yields CDR1 MNHEY and CDR2 SVGAGI. Trimming removed 4 bases at V and 4 bases at J, with 8 bases between. The CDR3 length is 13 residues.

This chain joins TRBV6-1 and TRBJ2-7, with TRBD1 matching over 7 bases. V was pared by 2 bases and J by 3 bases, with 13 bases of the junction left unmatched. The CDR3 sequence is 17 residues long. Germline lookup yields CDR1 MNHNS and CDR2 SASEGT. For the CDR3, the DNA is TGTGCCAGCAGTGAACCAGGGGGAGAGCAGGGTTACTACGAGCAGTACTTC. Amino acid sequence: CASSEPGGEQGYYEQYF.

This clone has just a few counts. The V and J genes are TRBV2 and TRBJ1-2; weak D call: TRBD1 (5 bases). V lost 6 bases, J lost 4 bases, and 12 bases lay in between. The CDR3 spans 13 residues. Per the germline V gene, CDR1 is SNHLY and CDR2 is FYNNEI. Here the CDR3 DNA reads TGTGCCAGCAGGCCAGGGTTCTCCTATGGCTACACCTTC. Its protein product is CASRPGFSYGYTF.

This rearrangement joins TRBV6-5 to TRBJ1-1, with D uncertain. Trimming removed 5 bases from V and 2 bases from J, with 9 bases in between. The CDR3 is made up of 13 amino acids. Germline lookup yields CDR1 MNHEY and CDR2 SVGAGI. CDR3 sequence reads: CASSPYSNTEAFF. In DNA, the CDR3 is TGTGCCAGCAGTCCGTACAGCAACACTGAAGCTTTCTTT.

Here the CDR3 reads CASIEFGQGDGYTF. DNA for the CDR3: TGTGCCAGCATCGAGTTTGGGCAGGGTGATGGCTACACCTTC. The rearrangement links TRBV2 to TRBJ1-2, with D possibly matching TRBD1 (5 bases). Per the germline V gene, CDR1 is SNHLY and CDR2 is FYNNEI. Trimming shortened V by 7 bases and J by 6 bases, and 18 bases separated the two germline ends. The CDR3 runs to 14 residues.

The chain is built from TRBV6-1 and TRBJ1-5; TRBD1 is a possible D gene (5 bases). Germline V CDR1 and CDR2: MNHNS, SASEGT. The CDR3 totals 14 residues. The germline V and J ends were trimmed by 2 bases and 5 bases, with 10 bases remaining between them. The CDR3 here is CASSERRAYQPQHF. For the CDR3, the DNA is TGTGCCAGCAGTGAACGCAGGGCCTATCAGCCCCAGCATTTT.

V and J are TRBV5-1 and TRBJ2-5; D possibly corresponds to TRBD2 (6 bases). The CDR3 has 13 amino acids. With 4 bases removed from V and 3 bases from J, the gap between germline ends came to 10 bases. Per germline, CDR1 SGHRS and CDR2 YFSETQ. CDR3 nucleotides: TGCGCCAGCAGCCATCGACTAGAAGAGACCCAGTACTTC. Protein sequence: CASSHRLEETQYF.

This chain uses TRBV6-5 with TRBJ2-3; the D gene is possibly TRBD1 (5 bases). This CDR3 comprises 14 residues. The germline V gene has CDR1 MNHEY and CDR2 SVGAGI. Deletions cut 0 bases from V and 5 bases from J, with 9 bases between. CDR3 sequence reads: CASSYSSGQDTQYF. The CDR3 DNA sequence: TGTGCCAGCAGTTACTCGTCAGGACAAGATACGCAGTATTTT.

The chain recombines TRBV19 with TRBJ2-7; 8 nucleotides agree with TRBD1. The CDR3 spans 15 residues. Germline CDR1 is LNHDA and CDR2 is SQIVND (reference sequence). With V trimmed by 2 bases and J by 6 bases, 9 bases remained unmatched. CDR3 coding DNA: TGTGCCAGTAGTATAACCGGGCAGGGGGCAGGCGAGCAGTACTTC. Amino acids: CASSITGQGAGEQYF.

The chain has TRBV14 and TRBJ2-7; D unresolved. V was pared by 0 bases and J by 4 bases, with 13 bases between. Germline V gene data show CDR1 as SGHDN and CDR2 as FVKESK. The CDR3 is 15 residues long. The CDR3 DNA sequence: TGTGCCAGCAGCCAAGATGACACCAGCCTGTACGAGCAGTACTTC. Its protein product is CASSQDDTSLYEQYF.

DNA for the CDR3: TGTGCCAGCAGTAGTACTAGCGGGAGGGAGGAGACCCAGTACTTC. Protein product: CASSSTSGREETQYF. The chain combines TRBV28 with TRBJ2-5; 13 nucleotides line up with TRBD2. From germline, CDR1 is MDHEN and CDR2 SYDVKM. The CDR3 covers 15 residues. With 5 bases clipped from V and 5 bases from J, the junction kept 5 bases outside the gene matches.

This rearrangement joins TRBV4-1 to TRBJ2-3; D unresolved. V dropped 3 bases and J dropped 3 bases, with 10 bases sitting between them. The CDR3 length is 14 residues. Germline V lookup: CDR1 MGHRA, CDR2 YSYEKL. CDR3 bases: TGCGCCAGCAGCCACCCTCTACTGACAGATACGCAGTATTTT. It yields the protein CASSHPLLTDTQYF.